This T cell receptor (beta chain) was identified in a study of beta chain features in type 1 diabetes. CD4+ naive, central memory, regulatory and stem cell-like memory cells were sorted via CD45RO/CCR7/CD25/CD127/CD95/CD27. This clone appeared a few times. What it binds is not known. This CDR3 spans 13 amino acids. In germline, CDR1 is SNHLY, CDR2 FYNNEI. The V and J ends lost 6 bases and 7 bases respectively, with 15 bases between them. Sequenced material consisted of expressed TCRB transcripts (all of the isolated RNA was reverse transcribed). Only in-frame clones appear in the TCRdb table, and some are missing; sequencing was by immunoSEQ multiplex PCR. In the table there are 300,000 or so clones, roughly 14% of which are singletons. Findings of the study overall: Shortening of TCRB CDR3s, moderate but significant, appeared in all four CD4+ subsets of Type 1 diabetes patients.

The sequence was collected from a young woman with type 1 diabetes. J is TRBJ1-2 and V is TRBV2; weak D call: TRBD1 (5 bases). Sequenced material: naive CD4+ T cells from blood. CDR3 DNA: TGTGCCAGCAGGGGTGACAGTCTAAGTGGCTACACCTTC. It is translated as CASRGDSLSGYTF.